This T cell receptor (beta chain) derives from a study of T cells in Graves' hyperthyroidism and ophthalmopathy (dated by TCRdb to the late 2010s). About the investigation overall: Peripheral blood was collected at initial diagnosis, before any treatment. Prospective prediction of ophthalmopathy was tested in an independent validation cohort of fewer than 20 hyperthyroidism patients and 17 patients who later progressed to ophthalmopathy. The 90 or so discovery patients were randomly split 7:3 into training and test sets. After sampling, hyperthyroidism patients received methimazole starting at 30 mg daily, and ophthalmopathy patients received high-dose intravenous methylprednisolone. TCR Vbeta CDR3 sequencing of 120 to 150 peripheral blood samples (roughly 41 ophthalmopathy, 75 to 85 hyperthyroidism and some 17 progressor patients) is reported in the paper. Thyroid tissue and blood T-cell repertoires from six Graves' hyperthyroidism patients were also compared in the study. To identify distinguishing TCR V-J signatures, a discovery cohort of around 100 patients was used, comprising 43 with Graves' ophthalmopathy and approximately 58 with stable Graves' hyperthyroidism. Points the paper makes about the study in general: No statistical method was used to fix the sample size in advance, and group allocation was not hidden from the investigators. In validation, the model predicted progression to ophthalmopathy with approximately 71% sensitivity and less than 75% specificity, a median of 6.5 months before onset. A 13 V-J signature model separated ophthalmopathy from stable hyperthyroidism, with approximately 86% sensitivity and around 84% specificity in cross-validation and 80%/75% in testing. Most expanded thyroid clonotypes (frequency above 0.001) were also detected in blood, suggesting blood repertoires may reflect thyroid immune responses.

The CDR3 holds 17 amino acids from the cysteine to the phenylalanine. Only the CDR3 part of the read is kept: 51 bases, read in frame from the first base. The V end loses 2 bases and the J end loses 3 bases, and a stretch of 18 bases separates them. From the germline V gene, CDR1 is SGHRS and CDR2 is YFSETQ. Amplification of TCR beta CDR3 regions was carried out from RNA transcripts. For the first round of RT-PCR on the TCR CDR3, the HTBI primer set was used together with the Qiagen OneStep RT-PCR kit. Libraries were constructed in a second round of multiplex PCR, after which size selection and purification were performed. Sequencing of the libraries was done on an Illumina HiSeq2000 using paired-end 100 bp reads. The original pipeline was this. SOAPnuke was used to process the raw data, throwing out any read that contained adapters or uncalled bases, had a mean Phred below 15, or lacked an exact constant-primer or identifier match. High-quality paired reads were merged with COPE v1.2.5, and unique nucleotide sequences were defined as clonotypes. MiTCR v1.1 was used to align the clonotypes against IMGT TRBV, TRBD and TRBJ reference segments. Only V-J combinations with frequency above 0.0001, covering 99% to 99.2% of repertoires, were analysed. The TCS score was defined as the ratio of F50 (clonal expansion) to E x V (chaos), calculated using BLOSUM62-based TCRdist between CDR3 peptides within each V-J. Welch's t-statistics and random forest reduced several hundred V-J features to 13, which were used in a naive Bayes classifier (R e1071). TCRdb trimmed the raw reads at Q25, called clones with MiXCR and kept productive beta chains. Rows are combined by CDR3 protein, so each entry shows the most common genes and DNA. Clone size and V and J calls follow TCRdb, not the original study. For this sample the table gives some 460,000 distinct CDR3 sequences, of which about a sixth were detected only once. About 14% of the sample comes from the top ten.

Graves' hyperthyroidism was defined as stable when no progression to ophthalmopathy occurred over 18 months of follow-up. Hyperthyroidism patients were aged 18 to 65 years and newly diagnosed, with disease duration of less than 2 months. Patients with uncontrolled infections, other autoimmune diseases, pregnancy or lactation were excluded. Diagnoses were based on clinical symptoms, serum thyroxine and TRAb, thyroid ultrasound and orbital computed tomography. PBMCs were isolated from around 10 ml of fresh peripheral blood by Ficoll-Paque density gradient centrifugation. Total RNA was extracted using Trizol reagent, and RNA quality was assessed on an Agilent 2100 Bioanalyzer. This clonotype was seen a few times. Its antigen is unknown. Base qualities are not at hand, and no much larger clone is one base apart.

This sequence was found in a woman under 30 with Graves' hyperthyroidism. Rearrangement joined TRBV5-1 to TRBJ2-1; the D segment might be TRBD1 or TRBD2, since each matches 6 bases. Sequencing used blood. The CDR3 protein: CASSFSSTRGGYNEQFF. The nucleotides are TGCGCCAGCAGCTTTAGCTCTACCAGGGGAGGCTACAATGAGCAGTTCTTC.